This TCR beta chain is drawn from a study of cytomegalovirus exposure and HLA in healthy donors. Study-wide results and limits: Earlier results showed most TCR beta V segments being productive about 90% or about 30% of the time.

Worth noting for this clone: Antigen specificity is unknown.

V dropped 3 bases and J dropped 11 bases, with 17 bases sitting between them. The CDR3 extends over 14 amino acids. Germline V CDR1 and CDR2: MDHEN, SYDVKM. Both 60 Vbeta primers and 13 Jbeta primers went into the PCR. TCRdb's copy holds only in-frame clones and misses some; the assay was immunoSEQ multiplex PCR. In total, the table holds fewer than 85,000 clones. J is TRBJ1-5 and V is TRBV28; D is perhaps TRBD1 (6 bases). This TCR was recovered from a man between 45 and 60 years old in good health and CMV-seropositive. Sequenced material: PBMCs. The CDR3 loop is CASSLDSYPAAQHF. The CDR3 nucleotides are TGTGCCAGCAGTTTGGACAGTTACCCGGCGGCCCAGCATTTT. The full variable domain, rest sourced from reference TRBV28 and TRBJ1-5, is DVKVTQSSRYLVKRTGEKVFLECVQDMDHENMFWYRQDPGLGLRLIYFSYDVKMKEKGDIPEGYSVSREKKERFSLILESASTNQTSMYLCASSLDSYPAAQHFGDGTRLSIL.